These 15 T cell receptor beta chains were all obtained from the same sample, sequenced in a study of cytomegalovirus exposure and HLA in healthy donors. 13 Jbeta primers and 60 Vbeta primers were used for the PCR. The data were produced by immunoSEQ multiplex PCR, yet TCRdb's version contains in-frame clones alone and is incomplete. The sample lists approximately 160,000 clones; 55% to 70% were seen once. Sample: PBMCs. All receptors come from a woman aged 35 to 49 in good health and CMV-seropositive.

This clone has more than one count but fewer than ten. The rearrangement uses TRBV4-3 and TRBJ2-7; 8 bases align to TRBD1. The V and J ends lost 2 bases and 6 bases, in that order; junction bases with no gene match: 3. The CDR3 consists of 13 residues. Germline CDR1 and CDR2: LGHNA and YSLEER. CDR3 nucleotides: TGCGCCAGCAGCCAAACAACAGGGGGCGAGCAGTACTTC. It translates to CASSQTTGGEQYF.

The chain has TRBV28 and TRBJ1-5; 7 nucleotides match TRBD1. The CDR3 spans 15 residues. Trimming took 5 bases from V and 3 from J; bases not matched to a gene: 7. Germline values: CDR1 MDHEN, CDR2 SYDVKM. The CDR3 spells CASSLTGKTNQPQHF. CDR3 sequence (DNA): TGTGCCAGCAGTCTGACAGGGAAGACCAATCAGCCCCAGCATTTT.

The genes are TRBV19 and TRBJ1-5, with a weak D call TRBD1 (6 bases). The germline V gene encodes CDR1 LNHDA and CDR2 SQIVND (reference sequence). This CDR3 is built from 12 residues. V lost 6 bases and J lost 4, with 7 bases in between. As DNA, the CDR3 is TGTGCCAGTAGGGACAGTAATCAGCCCCAGCATTTT. Residues: CASRDSNQPQHF.

V gene TRBV7-8 combines with J gene TRBJ1-2, with TRBD1 matching over 9 bases. Per the germline V gene, CDR1 is SGHVS and CDR2 is FQNEAQ. This CDR3 has 16 amino acids. V lost 5 bases and J lost 2; bases outside the gene matches: 9. CDR3 DNA sequence: TGTGCCAGCAGCACCCCGGGACAGGGACCCAACTATGGCTACACCTTC. It encodes CASSTPGQGPNYGYTF. Full variable domain (rest looked up from reference TRBV7-8 and TRBJ1-2): GAGVSQSPRYKVAKRGQDVALRCDPISGHVSLFWYQQALGQGPEFLTYFQNEAQLDKSGLPSDRFFAERPEGSVSTLKIQRTQQEDSAVYLCASSTPGQGPNYGYTFGSGTRLTVV.

This chain uses TRBV28 with TRBJ2-7; 9 nucleotides line up with TRBD2. This CDR3 is built from 17 residues. With 5 bases clipped from V and 4 bases from J, the junction kept 15 bases outside the gene matches. Germline V gene sequence: CDR1 MDHEN, CDR2 SYDVKM. The CDR3 sequence is CASSLLPGLAGRYEQYF. The DNA for the CDR3 is TGTGCCAGCAGTCTCCTCCCCGGGCTAGCGGGACGGTACGAGCAGTACTTC.

This chain uses TRBV18 with TRBJ1-1, with 8 bases aligning to TRBD1. CDR1 and CDR2 (germline): KGHSH, LQKENI. V gave up 1 base and J gave up 5 bases; unmatched junction bases: 3. The CDR3 totals 14 residues. CDR3 sequence: CASSPQDRGTEAFF. As DNA, the CDR3 is TGTGCCAGCTCACCACAAGACAGGGGAACTGAAGCTTTCTTT.

The CDR3 nucleotides read TGTGCCATCAGCCCGGGACTAGGAAGCTACAATGAGCAGTTCTTC. This encodes CAISPGLGSYNEQFF. This rearrangement joins TRBV10-3 to TRBJ2-1; 8 bases fit TRBD2. V shed 6 bases, J shed 3 bases, and the junction held 7 bases outside the gene matches. Germline V gives CDR1 ENHRY, CDR2 SYGVKD. The CDR3 spans 15 residues.

The V and J genes are TRBV28 and TRBJ2-7, with 14 bases matching TRBD2. V was clipped by 6 bases and J by 7 bases; unmatched bases: 8. The CDR3 spans 15 residues. Germline V gene sequence: CDR1 MDHEN, CDR2 SYDVKM. Written as DNA, the CDR3 is TGTGCCAGCAGCTGGACTAGCGGGAGGACTGGAGAGCAGTACTTC. Its translation is CASSWTSGRTGEQYF. Using reference TRBV28 and TRBJ2-7 for the parts outside the CDR3, the full variable domain is DVKVTQSSRYLVKRTGEKVFLECVQDMDHENMFWYRQDPGLGLRLIYFSYDVKMKEKGDIPEGYSVSREKKERFSLILESASTNQTSMYLCASSWTSGRTGEQYFGPGTRLTVT.

The chain carries TRBV19 and TRBJ2-2; perhaps TRBD1 as D (5 bases). V was pared by 3 bases and J by 3 bases, with 14 bases between. This CDR3 region has 16 residues. Germline CDR1 is LNHDA and CDR2 is SQIVND (reference sequence). The DNA of the CDR3 is TGTGCCAGTAGTATGGGTAGGACATACGACACCGGGGAGCTGTTTTTT. This sequence encodes CASSMGRTYDTGELFF.

Only a few counts were recorded for this clone. The chain links TRBV7-9 to TRBJ1-4; the match to TRBD1 covers 11 bases. CDR1 and CDR2 (germline): SEHNR, FQNEAQ (reference sequence). V dropped 5 bases and J dropped 2; count of bases not matched to a gene: 7. This CDR3 is 17 amino acids long. CDR3 in amino acids: CASSHGTGGYTNEKLFF. The CDR3 DNA follows: TGTGCCAGCAGCCACGGGACAGGGGGATACACTAATGAAAAACTGTTTTTT.

This chain joins TRBV14 and TRBJ1-4; D is possibly TRBD1 (6 bases). With 6 bases removed from V and 1 base from J, the gap between germline ends came to 12 bases. This CDR3 is 15 amino acids long. Germline loops: CDR1 SGHDN, CDR2 FVKESK. The CDR3 DNA is TGTGCCAGCAGTCGGCTCAGGGGAACTAATGAAAAACTGTTTTTT. It translates to CASSRLRGTNEKLFF.

The rearrangement joins TRBV28 to TRBJ2-3, with D tentatively TRBD1 (6 bases). The CDR3 is 15 residues long. Germline lookup yields CDR1 MDHEN and CDR2 SYDVKM. The V end lost 5 bases, the J end lost 3 bases, and 15 bases lay between the germline ends. The CDR3 loop reads CASSRWQGLTDTQYF. CDR3 nucleotide sequence: TGTGCCAGCAGTAGGTGGCAGGGGTTGACAGATACGCAGTATTTT.

This clone has only a few counts. The J gene is TRBJ2-3, the V gene TRBV4-3; TRBD2 aligns across 7 bases. Germline loops: CDR1 LGHNA, CDR2 YSLEER. This CDR3 is 16 amino acids long. Trimming took 5 bases from V and 2 from J; bases not matched to a gene: 10. The CDR3 spells CASSKKGRAPTDTQYF. The CDR3 DNA reads as TGCGCCAGCAGCAAAAAAGGGAGGGCTCCCACAGATACGCAGTATTTT.

The gene calls are TRBV19 and TRBJ1-3, with TRBD1 matching 7 bases. Germline assignment: CDR1 LNHDA and CDR2 SQIVND (reference sequence). This CDR3 comprises 11 residues. V lost 6 bases and J lost 11; bases outside the gene matches: 4. The CDR3 DNA sequence: TGTGCCAGTAGCCGACAGGGTCCCATATATTTT. Protein: CASSRQGPIYF.

V gene TRBV19 combines with J gene TRBJ2-1, with TRBD2 matching over 7 bases. Germline assignment: CDR1 LNHDA and CDR2 SQIVND (reference sequence). CDR3 length: 15 residues. J gave up 7 bases and V 4 bases, and 10 bases lay outside the gene matches. In nucleotides, the CDR3 is TGTGCCAGTAGTAGAGGCGGGAGAATGAGGAATGAGCAGTTCTTC. Encoded protein: CASSRGGRMRNEQFF.